The clone carrying this TCR beta chain occurred many times. Its antigen remains unidentified. Unique molecular identifiers were attached to individual cDNA molecules. TCRdb used MiXCR to reprocess the 5' RACE reads, holding one entry per CDR3 protein. The table includes 90,000 to 120,000 distinct CDR3 sequences, roughly 11% detected once. These data belong to a study of early T cells in non-severe SARS-CoV-2 infection. Study overall: The authors sequenced bulk RNA from unsorted whole blood, leaving chains unpaired. Overall study findings and caveats: Clonotype matching in VDJdb favored anti-spike CD8 responses and did not capture private and CD4 specificities.

V was trimmed by 3 bases and J by 3 bases, leaving 11 bases between them. The CDR3 covers 14 residues. Germline V gene lookup returns CDR1 DFQATT and CDR2 SNEGSKA (reference sequence). The chain combines TRBV20-1 with TRBJ2-2; TRBD2 is a possible D gene (6 bases). Material for sequencing was whole blood. This clonotype was obtained from an adult who was a healthcare worker with PCR-confirmed SARS-CoV-2 infection or an uninfected control (not recorded which). The DNA for the CDR3 is TGCAGTGCTAGTCCCCAGCGGGACACCGGGGAGCTGTTTTTT. It encodes CSASPQRDTGELFF.